This T cell receptor (beta chain) was identified during a study of T cells in Graves' hyperthyroidism and ophthalmopathy. General study points: Most thyroid-expanded clonotypes above 0.001 were also found in blood. Ophthalmopathy was predicted by the model a median of approximately six months ahead of onset.

There were TCR beta CDR3 regions amplified from RNA transcripts. With the HTBI primer set, the TCR CDR3 went through a first round of RT-PCR. TCRdb fed the multiplex PCR reads into MiXCR, producing one record per CDR3 protein. This table has around 300,000 distinct CDR3 sequences, about 14% appearing once. As regards this clonotype: Its specificity is not known. With a much larger clone just one base away, this may be a read error.

V was trimmed by 4 bases and J by 3 bases, leaving 10 bases between them. Germline CDR1 and CDR2: ENHRY and SYGVKD. This CDR3 region has 13 residues. Diagnosis of hyperthyroidism was new in patients aged 18 to 65, and its duration was under 2 months. Investigators excluded patients with uncontrolled infection, other autoimmune disease, pregnancy or lactation. The J gene is TRBJ2-7, the V gene TRBV10-3; a possible D gene is TRBD2 (5 bases). This clonotype was obtained from a woman in her 30s with Graves' hyperthyroidism that later progressed to Graves' ophthalmopathy. Sequences were obtained from blood. This CDR3 is CAISAQGSYEQYF. The CDR3 DNA reads TGTGCCATCAGTGCTCAAGGGAGCTACGAGCAGTACTTC.